This T cell receptor beta chain was captured in a study of lymphopenia after photon versus proton radiotherapy. Germline V gives CDR1 MNHEY, CDR2 SMNVEV (reference sequence). V lost 10 bases and J lost 4; bases outside the gene matches: 9. The CDR3 has 15 residues. As for this clone: No antigen is known for it.

Data came from immunoSEQ multiplex PCR; TCRdb stores just in-frame clones and leaves some out. The sample holds about 34,000 clones, under 90% seen once. Study-level results: Only patients who died were analyzed for survival; proton advantage is unproven.

The gene calls are TRBV27 and TRBJ2-7, with 14 bases fitting TRBD2. Material: peripheral blood, obtained from a patient treated with proton-based radiotherapy. The TCR was taken from a woman in her 70s with pancreatic cancer. The CDR3, as DNA: TGTGCCACCATGGGGACTAGCGGGAGTGATTACGAGCAGTACTTC. Translating gives CATMGTSGSDYEQYF.